Listed here are 2 T cell receptor beta chains from one sample, sequenced in a study of Graves' ophthalmopathy and Graves' hyperthyroidism. CDR3 regions of TCR beta were amplified from RNA transcripts. Second-round multiplex PCR came after first-round RT-PCR with HTBI primers. In TCRdb, the multiplex PCR reads were re-called with MiXCR into one record per CDR3 protein. The table lists 560,000 or so distinct CDR3 sequences, just under 40% of them singletons, with about 4.1% in the top ten. What was sequenced was peripheral blood or thyroid tissue (not recorded which). Receptors originate from an adult man with Graves' hyperthyroidism.

This clonotype was seen at least ten times. The CDR3 loop reads CASSARVRELFF. CDR3 nucleotide sequence: TGTGCCAGCAGCGCCAGGGTACGGGAGCTGTTTTTT. The chain is built from TRBV9 and TRBJ2-2; possible D gene TRBD1, 5 bases. V was cut by 3 bases and J by 9 bases, with 9 bases left in between. The CDR3 consists of 12 residues. Germline values: CDR1 SGDLS, CDR2 YYNGEE.

Notes on this clonotype: Its ends do not fully match the called genes, so a read error is possible. The CDR3 loop is CASSSILGVQYF. CDR3 nucleotides: TGCGCTAGCAGCTCGATTCTAGGGGTGCAGTATTTT. The genes are TRBV7-7 and TRBJ2-3; D might be TRBD1 or TRBD2, each matching 5 bases. The CDR3 spans 12 residues. Germline V gives CDR1 SSHAT, CDR2 FNYEAQ (reference sequence).